The 21 T cell receptor beta chains below all came from one sample that was sequenced in a study of blood T cell repertoires in COVID-19. Sequencing used immunoSEQ multiplex PCR; TCRdb keeps in-frame clones, though not all of them. Counted here are 150,000 to 200,000 clones, 80% occurring once; the ten biggest clones make up 4.5% to 7.5%. The sequenced sample was PBMCs or T cells enriched from blood (not recorded which). The source is a man aged 40-50 years who had recovered from COVID-19.

The J gene is TRBJ1-2, the V gene TRBV5-1; D not certain. The V end was cut by 4 bases, the J end by 5 bases, with 12 bases between. This CDR3 contains 13 residues. The germline CDR1 and CDR2 sequences are SGHRS and YFSETQ. This CDR3 reads CASSEGSNYGYTF. The CDR3 DNA is TGCGCCAGCAGCGAGGGCAGCAATTATGGCTACACCTTC.

The V gene is TRBV18, the J gene TRBJ1-5; TRBD1 agrees at 7 bases. This CDR3 is built from 16 residues. CDR1 KGHSH and CDR2 LQKENI come from the germline V gene. With V trimmed by 2 bases and J by 4 bases, 8 bases remained unmatched. The CDR3 region has the DNA TGTGCCAGCTCACCATCCCCAGGGGGATTAAATCAGCCCCAGCATTTT. Its translation is CASSPSPGGLNQPQHF. Combining the CDR3 with reference TRBV18 and TRBJ1-5 gives the whole variable domain NAGVMQNPRHLVRRRGQEARLRCSPMKGHSHVYWYRQLPEEGLKFMVYLQKENIIDESGMPKERFSAEFPKEGPSILRIQQVVRGDSAAYFCASSPSPGGLNQPQHFGDGTRLSIL.

This chain connects TRBV6-6 to TRBJ1-5; TRBD1 matches at 9 bases. The length of the CDR3 is 18 residues. In germline, CDR1 is MNHNY, CDR2 SVGAGI (reference sequence). V gave up 5 bases and J gave up 2 bases; unmatched junction bases: 13. CDR3 nucleotide sequence: TGTGCCAGCAGTCGGTATACAGGGGGCTCAGAAGGCAATCAGCCCCAGCATTTT. This codes for CASSRYTGGSEGNQPQHF.

The chain employs TRBV6-5 and TRBJ1-2; D ambiguous. The CDR3 runs to 12 residues. Deletions cut 4 bases from V and 6 bases from J, with 9 bases between. Germline-derived CDR1 and CDR2 are MNHEY and SVGAGI. The CDR3 nucleotides read TGTGCCAGCAGTTCAGGATCCCATGGCTACACCTTC. Amino acid sequence: CASSSGSHGYTF.

The chain combines TRBV19 with TRBJ2-3; tentatively, D is TRBD2 (5 bases). The ends were cut back, 7 bases at V and 0 bases at J, with 14 bases in the middle. Germline V lookup: CDR1 LNHDA, CDR2 SQIVND (reference sequence). This CDR3 is built from 15 residues. Here the CDR3 DNA reads TGTGCCAGTAATTCTCTCCCGGGGAGCACAGATACGCAGTATTTT. Protein sequence: CASNSLPGSTDTQYF. The variable domain in full, with the rest retrieved from reference TRBV19 and TRBJ2-3, is DGGITQSPKYLFRKEGQNVTLSCEQNLNHDAMYWYRQDPGQGLRLIYYSQIVNDFQKGDIAEGYSVSREKKESFPLTVTSAQKNPTAFYLCASNSLPGSTDTQYFGPGTRLTVL.

The chain employs TRBV2 and TRBJ1-5; TRBD1 matches at 8 bases. Germline V gene lookup returns CDR1 SNHLY and CDR2 FYNNEI. This CDR3 region has 14 residues. Losses at the gene ends were 8 bases for V and 5 bases for J; bases not matched to a gene: 8. The CDR3 sequence: CASGGGTGYQPQHF. CDR3 sequence (DNA): TGTGCCAGCGGAGGGGGGACAGGTTATCAGCCCCAGCATTTT.

V gene TRBV6-1 combines with J gene TRBJ2-7; 9 bases map to TRBD1. The CDR3 covers 10 residues. Germline lookup yields CDR1 MNHNS and CDR2 SASEGT. Trimming cost V 6 bases and J 12 bases; bases outside gene matches: 3. This chain's CDR3 is CASRRDRVYF. Written as DNA, the CDR3 is TGTGCCAGCAGAAGGGACAGGGTGTACTTC.

This clone came up many times. The chain has TRBV20-1 and TRBJ2-1, with a weak D call TRBD2 (5 bases). Per germline, CDR1 DFQATT and CDR2 SNEGSKA (reference sequence). The CDR3 covers 15 residues. V lost 3 bases and J lost 5, with 17 bases in between. CDR3 sequence (DNA): TGCAGTGCTAGTAGTCGCCAGCGGAGCCACAATGAGCAGTTCTTC. It specifies CSASSRQRSHNEQFF.

As concerns this clone: The same CDR3 arises from other DNA sequences in this sample as well. The chain carries TRBV19 and TRBJ1-5, with TRBD1 matching over 8 bases. Germline lookup yields CDR1 LNHDA and CDR2 SQIVND (reference sequence). The CDR3 totals 14 residues. V lost 6 bases, J lost 3 bases, and 4 bases stayed unmatched. The CDR3 DNA reads TGTGCCAGTAGCGGGACAGGTCCCAATCAGCCCCAGCATTTT. Protein product: CASSGTGPNQPQHF.

The chain has TRBV2 and TRBJ2-2, with 8 bases aligning to TRBD2. Germline V gene sequence: CDR1 SNHLY, CDR2 FYNNEI. Germline trimming cut 6 bases from V and 3 bases from J; bases unmatched to any gene: 15. This CDR3 is 18 amino acids long. CDR3 region: CASSVQRGRGMYTGELFF. CDR3 coding DNA: TGTGCCAGCAGCGTCCAGCGGGGGCGGGGGATGTACACCGGGGAGCTGTTTTTT.

The rearrangement links TRBV6-2 or TRBV6-3 to TRBJ1-2; 11 bases agree with TRBD1. CDR3 length: 15 residues. Germline assignment: CDR1 MNHEY and CDR2 SVGEGT. J was trimmed by 6 bases and V by 5 bases; bases with no gene match: 8. DNA for the CDR3: TGTGCCAGCAGTGACTGGACAGGGGGCGCAAATGGCTACACCTTC. This encodes CASSDWTGGANGYTF.

This clone came up a few times. The chain combines TRBV6-6 with TRBJ1-4, with a tentative D call TRBD1 (6 bases). V was cut by 5 bases and J by 0 bases, with 13 bases left in between. Germline lookup yields CDR1 MNHNY and CDR2 SVGAGI (reference sequence). The CDR3 length is 16 residues. CDR3 sequence reads: CASSRGTSATNEKLFF. The CDR3 DNA sequence: TGTGCCAGCAGTCGAGGGACATCTGCAACTAATGAAAAACTGTTTTTT.

V is TRBV12-3 or TRBV12-4 and J is TRBJ1-2; 8 bases agree with TRBD1. This CDR3 region has 13 residues. The J segment lost 6 bases and the V segment lost 4 bases, leaving 4 bases of the junction unmatched. As DNA, the CDR3 is TGTGCCAGCAGTTCAGGGGGCTTTAATGGCTACACCTTC. As protein: CASSSGGFNGYTF.

This clone was picked up a small number of times. V usage is TRBV6-5 and J usage is TRBJ1-5, with D perhaps matching TRBD1 (5 bases). Germline assignment: CDR1 MNHEY and CDR2 SVGAGI. The ends were cut back, 7 bases at V and 0 bases at J, with 13 bases in the middle. The CDR3 is 15 residues long. DNA of the CDR3: TGTGCCAGCACCCGCGGCAGGGATAGCAATCAGCCCCAGCATTTT. Translated: CASTRGRDSNQPQHF.

This clone appeared a few times. The chain is built from TRBV11-3 and TRBJ2-7, with D perhaps TRBD1 (5 bases). Germline V gene data show CDR1 as SGHNT and CDR2 as YENEEA. The CDR3 extends over 14 amino acids. Trimming took 5 bases from V and 7 from J, leaving 18 bases between them. In nucleotides, the CDR3 is TGTGCCAGCAGCCAAGGTATCCAGACAGAAGAGCAGTACTTC. Translation: CASSQGIQTEEQYF.

The chain couples TRBV6-5 to TRBJ1-3; D not resolved. V was trimmed by 2 bases and J by 5 bases, leaving 10 bases between them. This CDR3 is 14 amino acids long. Germline V gives CDR1 MNHEY, CDR2 SVGAGI. In nucleotides, the CDR3 is TGTGCCAGCAGTTACCAGGAGGGTAGAAACACCATATATTTT. This translates into CASSYQEGRNTIYF.

This clone appeared many times. The J gene is TRBJ1-5, the V gene TRBV11-2, with D uncertain. V lost 5 bases and J 0 bases, leaving 8 bases between the germline ends. Germline V gives CDR1 SGHAT, CDR2 FQNNGV. This CDR3 has 14 amino acids. The CDR3 reads CASSVSDSNQPQHF. CDR3 nucleotide sequence: TGTGCCAGCAGCGTCAGTGATAGCAATCAGCCCCAGCATTTT.

Comments on this clone: Other DNA sequences in the sample encode the same CDR3. This sequence joins TRBV19 and TRBJ2-5, with a tentative D call TRBD1 (5 bases). This CDR3 comprises 13 residues. Germline V gives CDR1 LNHDA, CDR2 SQIVND (reference sequence). The V gene lost 3 bases and the J gene lost 5 bases, with 10 bases spanning the gap. Here the CDR3 reads CASSISRVETQYF. The CDR3 DNA reads TGTGCCAGTAGTATCAGCAGGGTGGAGACCCAGTACTTC. The entire variable domain, with the rest obtained from reference TRBV19 and TRBJ2-5, is as follows: DGGITQSPKYLFRKEGQNVTLSCEQNLNHDAMYWYRQDPGQGLRLIYYSQIVNDFQKGDIAEGYSVSREKKESFPLTVTSAQKNPTAFYLCASSISRVETQYFGPGTRLLVL.

V gene TRBV9 combines with J gene TRBJ2-2, with a weak D call TRBD2 (6 bases). The V gene lost 3 bases and the J gene lost 0 bases, with 15 bases spanning the gap. The CDR3 runs 17 residues. Per the germline V gene, CDR1 is SGDLS and CDR2 is YYNGEE. CDR3 DNA sequence: TGTGCCAGCAGCGCCCCTGGAGGGTGGGCGAACACCGGGGAGCTGTTTTTT. Its protein is CASSAPGGWANTGELFF.

This chain links TRBV7-3 with TRBJ2-3; perhaps TRBD2 as D (6 bases). The length of the CDR3 is 16 residues. Germline V lookup: CDR1 SGHTA, CDR2 FQGTGA. Trimming cost V 5 bases and J 7 bases, with 22 bases left between them. The CDR3 is CASSPEEGRIIHTQYF. CDR3 nucleotides: TGTGCCAGCAGCCCCGAGGAGGGTAGGATTATTCATACGCAGTATTTT.

This rearrangement joins TRBV24-1 to TRBJ1-2; a weak D match, TRBD1 (5 bases). The CDR3 extends over 14 amino acids. V lost 6 bases and J lost 8, with 18 bases in between. The V gene's germline CDR1 is KGHDR and CDR2 SFDVKD. CDR3 residues: CATSPRIVGHGYTF. CDR3 nucleotide sequence: TGTGCCACCAGTCCGAGAATCGTTGGACACGGCTACACCTTC.